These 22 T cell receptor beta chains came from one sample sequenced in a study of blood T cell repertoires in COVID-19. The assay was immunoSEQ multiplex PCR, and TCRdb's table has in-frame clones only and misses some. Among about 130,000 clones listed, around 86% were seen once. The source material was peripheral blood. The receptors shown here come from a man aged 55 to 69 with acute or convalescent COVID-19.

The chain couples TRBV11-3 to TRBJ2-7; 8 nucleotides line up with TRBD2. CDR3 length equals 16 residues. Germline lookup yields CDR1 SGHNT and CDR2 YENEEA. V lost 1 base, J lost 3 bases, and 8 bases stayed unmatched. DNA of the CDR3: TGTGCCAGCAGCTTAGGCCACGGCGGGAGGATCTACGAGCAGTACTTC. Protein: CASSLGHGGRIYEQYF. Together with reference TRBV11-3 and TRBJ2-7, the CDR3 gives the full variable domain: EAGVVQSPRYKIIEKKQPVAFWCNPISGHNTLYWYLQNLGQGPELLIRYENEEAVDDSQLPKDRFSAERLKGVDSTLKIQPAELGDSAVYLCASSLGHGGRIYEQYFGPGTRLTVT.

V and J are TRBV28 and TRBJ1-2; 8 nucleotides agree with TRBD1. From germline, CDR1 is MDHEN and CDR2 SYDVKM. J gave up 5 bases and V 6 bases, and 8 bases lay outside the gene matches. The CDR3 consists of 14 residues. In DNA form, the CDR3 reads TGTGCCAGCAGCCCCGGACAGGGCAGATATGGCTACACCTTC. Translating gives CASSPGQGRYGYTF.

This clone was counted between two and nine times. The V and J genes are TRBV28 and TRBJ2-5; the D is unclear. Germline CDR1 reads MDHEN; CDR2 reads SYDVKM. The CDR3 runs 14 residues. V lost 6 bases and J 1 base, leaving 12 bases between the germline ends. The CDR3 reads CASSTPTFQETQYF. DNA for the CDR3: TGTGCCAGCAGCACCCCTACGTTCCAAGAGACCCAGTACTTC.

The CDR3 is CASSPRDYNEQFF. CDR3 sequence (DNA): TGTGCCAGCAGTCCCCGGGACTACAATGAGCAGTTCTTC. V gene TRBV2 combines with J gene TRBJ2-1; a weak D match, TRBD2 (5 bases). CDR3 length: 13 amino acids. V lost 5 bases to trimming and J lost 3 bases, with 8 bases between them. Germline CDR1 reads SNHLY; CDR2 reads FYNNEI. Filled out from reference TRBV2 and TRBJ2-1, the complete variable domain reads EPEVTQTPSHQVTQMGQEVILRCVPISNHLYFYWYRQILGQKVEFLVSFYNNEISEKSEIFDDQFSVERPDGSNFTLKIRSTKLEDSAMYFCASSPRDYNEQFFGPGTRLTVL.

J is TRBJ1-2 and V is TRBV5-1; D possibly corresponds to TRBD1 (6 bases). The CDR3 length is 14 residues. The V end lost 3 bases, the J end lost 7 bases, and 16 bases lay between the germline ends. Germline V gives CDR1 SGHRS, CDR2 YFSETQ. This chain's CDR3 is CASSSEGGSRGYTF. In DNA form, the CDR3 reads TGCGCCAGCAGCTCGGAAGGGGGATCCCGTGGCTACACCTTC.

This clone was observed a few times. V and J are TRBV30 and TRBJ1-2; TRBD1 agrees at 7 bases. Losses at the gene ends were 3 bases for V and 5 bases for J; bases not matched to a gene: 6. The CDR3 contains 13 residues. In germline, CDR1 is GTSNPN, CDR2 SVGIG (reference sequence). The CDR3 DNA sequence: TGTGCCTGGAGACAGGGGCTAGGGTATGGCTACACCTTC. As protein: CAWRQGLGYGYTF.

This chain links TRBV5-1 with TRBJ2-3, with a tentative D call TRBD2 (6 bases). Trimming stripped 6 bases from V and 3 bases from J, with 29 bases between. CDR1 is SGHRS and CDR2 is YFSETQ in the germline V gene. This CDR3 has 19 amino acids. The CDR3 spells CASNPDFGSNRRGTDTQYF. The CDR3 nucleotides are TGCGCCAGCAACCCGGACTTCGGGAGTAATAGGAGAGGGACAGATACGCAGTATTTT.

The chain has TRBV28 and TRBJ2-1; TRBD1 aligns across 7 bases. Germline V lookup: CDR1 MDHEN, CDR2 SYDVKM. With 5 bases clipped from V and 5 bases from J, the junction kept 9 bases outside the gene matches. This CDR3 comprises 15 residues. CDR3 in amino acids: CASSLRQGRHNEQFF. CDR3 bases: TGTGCCAGCAGTCTACGACAGGGCCGGCACAATGAGCAGTTCTTC.

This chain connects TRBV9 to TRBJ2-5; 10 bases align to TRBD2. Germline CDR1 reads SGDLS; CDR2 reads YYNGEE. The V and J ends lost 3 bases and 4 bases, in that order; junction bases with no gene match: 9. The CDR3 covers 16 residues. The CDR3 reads CASSGLSGRAGETQYF. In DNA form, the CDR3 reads TGTGCCAGCAGCGGGTTAAGCGGGAGGGCTGGAGAGACCCAGTACTTC.

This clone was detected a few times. The CDR3 coding sequence is TGTGCCAGCAGCAAACAGGGGGCCGACTATGGCTACACCTTC. Protein sequence: CASSKQGADYGYTF. The rearrangement joins TRBV9 to TRBJ1-2; TRBD1 aligns across 9 bases. Germline V gene data show CDR1 as SGDLS and CDR2 as YYNGEE. The V gene end was trimmed by 4 bases and the J gene end by 3 bases; junction bases not matched to a gene: 4. The CDR3 contains 14 residues. The variable domain in full, completed from reference TRBV9 and TRBJ1-2, reads DSGVTQTPKHLITATGQRVTLRCSPRSGDLSVYWYQQSLDQGLQFLIQYYNGEERAKGNILERFSAQQFPDLHSELNLSSLELGDSALYFCASSKQGADYGYTFGSGTRLTVV.

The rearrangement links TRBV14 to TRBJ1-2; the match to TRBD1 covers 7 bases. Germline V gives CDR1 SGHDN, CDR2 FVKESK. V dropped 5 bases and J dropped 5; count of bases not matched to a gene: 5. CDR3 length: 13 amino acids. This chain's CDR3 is CASSKTGAYGYTF. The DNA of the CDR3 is TGTGCCAGCAGCAAAACAGGGGCGTATGGCTACACCTTC.

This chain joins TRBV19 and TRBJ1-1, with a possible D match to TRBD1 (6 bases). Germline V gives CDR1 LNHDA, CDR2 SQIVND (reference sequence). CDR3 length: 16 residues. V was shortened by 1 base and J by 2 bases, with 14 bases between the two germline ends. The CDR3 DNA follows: TGTGCCAGTAGTATAGCCGCAGGGGCGGGTAACACTGAAGCTTTCTTT. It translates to CASSIAAGAGNTEAFF.

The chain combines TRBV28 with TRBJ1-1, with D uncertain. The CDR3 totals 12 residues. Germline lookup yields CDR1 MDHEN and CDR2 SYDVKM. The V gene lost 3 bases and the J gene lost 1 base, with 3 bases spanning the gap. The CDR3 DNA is TGTGCCAGCAGTTTCAGGAACACTGAAGCTTTCTTT. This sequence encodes CASSFRNTEAFF.

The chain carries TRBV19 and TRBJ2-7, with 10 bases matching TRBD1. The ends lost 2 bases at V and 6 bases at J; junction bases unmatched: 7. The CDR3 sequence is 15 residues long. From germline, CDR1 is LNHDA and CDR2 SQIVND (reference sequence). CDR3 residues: CASSIMLGQGTEQYF. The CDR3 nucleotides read TGTGCCAGTAGTATAATGTTGGGACAGGGGACCGAGCAGTACTTC. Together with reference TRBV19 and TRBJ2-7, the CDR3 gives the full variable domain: DGGITQSPKYLFRKEGQNVTLSCEQNLNHDAMYWYRQDPGQGLRLIYYSQIVNDFQKGDIAEGYSVSREKKESFPLTVTSAQKNPTAFYLCASSIMLGQGTEQYFGPGTRLTVT.

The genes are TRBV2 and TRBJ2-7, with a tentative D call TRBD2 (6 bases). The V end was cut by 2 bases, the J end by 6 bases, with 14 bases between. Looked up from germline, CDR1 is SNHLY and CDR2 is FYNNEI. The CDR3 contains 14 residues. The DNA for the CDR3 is TGTGCCAGCAGTGAATGGCCAGGAGGGAGCGAGCAGTACTTC. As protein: CASSEWPGGSEQYF.

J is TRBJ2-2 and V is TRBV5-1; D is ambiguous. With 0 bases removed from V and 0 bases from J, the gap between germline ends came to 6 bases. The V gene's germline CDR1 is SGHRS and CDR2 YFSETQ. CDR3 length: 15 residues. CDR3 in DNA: TGCGCCAGCAGCTTGGGTGGAGCGAACACCGGGGAGCTGTTTTTT. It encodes CASSLGGANTGELFF. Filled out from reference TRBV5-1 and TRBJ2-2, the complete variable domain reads KAGVTQTPRYLIKTRGQQVTLSCSPISGHRSVSWYQQTPGQGLQFLFEYFSETQRNKGNFPGRFSGRQFSNSRSEMNVSTLELGDSALYLCASSLGGANTGELFFGEGSRLTVL.

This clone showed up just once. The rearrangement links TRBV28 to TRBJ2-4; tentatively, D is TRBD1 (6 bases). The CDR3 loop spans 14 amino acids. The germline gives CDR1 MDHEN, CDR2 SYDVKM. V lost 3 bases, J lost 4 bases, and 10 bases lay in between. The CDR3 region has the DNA TGTGCCAGCAGTTTTGGACAGCCAAAAAACATTCAGTACTTC. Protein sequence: CASSFGQPKNIQYF.

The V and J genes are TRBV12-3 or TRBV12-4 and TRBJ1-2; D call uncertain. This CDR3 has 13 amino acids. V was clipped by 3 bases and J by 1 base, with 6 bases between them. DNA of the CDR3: TGTGCCAGCAGTTTGCCCAGTAACTATGGCTACACCTTC. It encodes CASSLPSNYGYTF.

CDR3 residues: CASSVAASGRLAEQFF. CDR3 nucleotides: TGTGCCAGCAGTGTTGCGGCTAGCGGGAGGTTAGCTGAGCAGTTCTTC. V usage is TRBV6-1 and J usage is TRBJ2-1, with 11 bases fitting TRBD2. CDR1 and CDR2 (germline): MNHNS, SASEGT. With 4 bases clipped from V and 9 bases from J, the junction kept 11 bases outside the gene matches. This CDR3 is built from 16 residues.

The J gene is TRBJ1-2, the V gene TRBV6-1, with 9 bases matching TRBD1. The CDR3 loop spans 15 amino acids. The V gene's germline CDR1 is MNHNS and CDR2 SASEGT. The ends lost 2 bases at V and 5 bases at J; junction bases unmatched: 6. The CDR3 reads CASSEYDRGSYGYTF. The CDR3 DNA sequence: TGTGCCAGCAGTGAATATGACAGGGGGAGTTATGGCTACACCTTC.

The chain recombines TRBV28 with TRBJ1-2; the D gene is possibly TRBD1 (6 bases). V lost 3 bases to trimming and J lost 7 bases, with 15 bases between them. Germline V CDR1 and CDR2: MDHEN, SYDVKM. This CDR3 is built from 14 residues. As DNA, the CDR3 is TGTGCCAGCAGTTTGAGCGGCAGGGGTCGTGGCTACACCTTC. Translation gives CASSLSGRGRGYTF.

CDR3 loop: CASSKQGTDTEAFF. DNA for the CDR3: TGTGCCAGCAGTAAACAGGGTACGGACACTGAAGCTTTCTTT. The chain couples TRBV6-2 or TRBV6-3 to TRBJ1-1; possibly TRBD1 for D (6 bases). The V gene's germline CDR1 is MNHEY and CDR2 SVGEGT. Trimming took off 5 bases at V and 3 bases at J, with 13 bases between the two ends. The CDR3 sequence is 14 residues long.